These 24 T cell receptor beta chains came from one sample sequenced in a study of T-cell reconstitution after alpha-beta-depleted transplantation in children. Researchers prepared the TCRbeta library using unique molecular identifiers, the study reports. Via MiXCR, TCRdb re-called the PCR reads, giving one row per CDR3 protein. The data show 530,000 or so distinct CDR3 sequences, with roughly 30% seen just once and about 35% held by the top ten. Sample: PBMCs, taken before TCRalphabeta/CD19-depleted stem cell transplant. The receptors derive from a boy younger than two with Wiskott-Aldrich syndrome, due to receive a stem cell transplant.

This clonotype has just a few counts. The chain joins TRBV20-1 to TRBJ1-1; TRBD1 is a possible D gene (5 bases). Germline V gene sequence: CDR1 DFQATT, CDR2 SNEGSKA (reference sequence). The CDR3 sequence is 14 residues long. V was trimmed by 2 bases and J by 2 bases, leaving 12 bases between them. The CDR3 sequence is CSARTGTKNTEAFF. The CDR3 nucleotides read TGCAGTGCTAGAACCGGGACGAAAAACACTGAAGCTTTCTTT.

This chain connects TRBV9 to TRBJ2-3; 7 bases align to TRBD2. Germline-derived CDR1 and CDR2 are SGDLS and YYNGEE. CDR3 length: 14 amino acids. Trimming at V came to 0 bases and at J to 4 bases, leaving 2 bases not matched to a gene. For the CDR3, the DNA is TGTGCCAGCAGCGTAGAGGGACTACCAGATACGCAGTATTTT. It yields the protein CASSVEGLPDTQYF. The whole variable domain, remainder taken from reference TRBV9 and TRBJ2-3, is DSGVTQTPKHLITATGQRVTLRCSPRSGDLSVYWYQQSLDQGLQFLIQYYNGEERAKGNILERFSAQQFPDLHSELNLSSLELGDSALYFCASSVEGLPDTQYFGPGTRLTVL.

There are a few counts of this clonotype. The V gene is TRBV2, the J gene TRBJ2-2, with 9 bases lining up with TRBD1. After removal of 6 bases from V and 6 bases from J, the junction contained 5 bases not matched to a gene. Per germline, CDR1 SNHLY and CDR2 FYNNEI. The CDR3 covers 14 residues. The DNA for the CDR3 is TGTGCCAGCAGGGGGACAGGGATTTCCGGGGAGCTGTTTTTT. This gives the protein CASRGTGISGELFF. Full variable domain (rest looked up from reference TRBV2 and TRBJ2-2): EPEVTQTPSHQVTQMGQEVILRCVPISNHLYFYWYRQILGQKVEFLVSFYNNEISEKSEIFDDQFSVERPDGSNFTLKIRSTKLEDSAMYFCASRGTGISGELFFGEGSRLTVL.

This clonotype turned up a few times. The chain joins TRBV12-3 or TRBV12-4 to TRBJ2-2, with D possibly being TRBD1 (5 bases). There are 17 residues in the CDR3. The germline V and J ends were trimmed by 0 bases and 2 bases, with 13 bases remaining between them. The CDR3 sequence: CASSLATDQVNTGELFF. CDR3 sequence (DNA): TGTGCCAGCAGTTTAGCGACAGACCAAGTTAACACCGGGGAGCTGTTTTTT.

This clonotype turned up a few times. The chain employs TRBV2 and TRBJ2-2; D is possibly TRBD2 (6 bases). CDR1 is SNHLY, CDR2 FYNNEI, per germline. The CDR3 spans 15 residues. The V gene lost 4 bases and the J gene lost 4 bases, with 13 bases spanning the gap. This CDR3 is CASSGAGPRTGELFF. CDR3 sequence (DNA): TGTGCCAGCAGTGGGGCGGGACCGCGCACCGGGGAGCTGTTTTTT.

This clonotype was picked up a small number of times. This rearrangement joins TRBV6-5 to TRBJ2-3, with TRBD2 as a possible D gene (6 bases). The CDR3 is 12 residues long. The germline V and J ends were trimmed by 8 bases and 5 bases, with 11 bases remaining between them. CDR1 and CDR2 from the germline V gene are MNHEY and SVGAGI. The DNA for the CDR3 is TGTGCCAGCTCCCGGGGGAAAGATACGCAGTATTTT. Amino acid sequence: CASSRGKDTQYF.

This clonotype was seen more than once but under ten times. The rearrangement links TRBV12-3 or TRBV12-4 to TRBJ2-1, with TRBD2 matching over 11 bases. The CDR3 spans 15 residues. After removal of 6 bases from V and 5 bases from J, the junction contained 6 bases not matched to a gene. CDR3: CASRRTSGLNNEQFF. Here the CDR3 DNA reads TGTGCCAGCAGGCGGACTAGCGGGCTTAACAATGAGCAGTTCTTC.

The chain joins TRBV12-3 or TRBV12-4 to TRBJ2-1; D possibly matches TRBD1 or TRBD2 (5 bases each). The CDR3 length is 15 residues. Deletions cut 6 bases from V and 1 base from J, with 13 bases between. DNA for the CDR3: TGTGCCAGCAGCTCCGGGGCCTATTCCTACAATGAGCAGTTCTTC. The encoded protein is CASSSGAYSYNEQFF.

This clonotype was seen more than once but under ten times. The chain is built from TRBV6-2 or TRBV6-3 and TRBJ1-5, with 7 bases identical to TRBD1. V lost 3 bases, J lost 3 bases, and 8 bases stayed unmatched. The CDR3 spans 16 residues. CDR1 MNHEY and CDR2 SVGEGT come from the germline V gene. CDR3 sequence (DNA): TGTGCCAGCAGTTATTTTGGGACAGTTTCCAATCAGCCCCAGCATTTT. Translated, it gives CASSYFGTVSNQPQHF.

CDR3 in amino acids: CASGTGWNTGELFF. In nucleotides, the CDR3 is TGTGCCAGCGGGACAGGCTGGAACACCGGGGAGCTGTTTTTT. The J gene is TRBJ2-2, the V gene TRBV6-1, with 8 bases identical to TRBD1. Germline assignment: CDR1 MNHNS and CDR2 SASEGT. This CDR3 has 14 amino acids. V lost 8 bases to trimming and J lost 1 base; unmatched junction nucleotides: 3.

Only a few counts were recorded for this clonotype. The rearrangement links TRBV4-2 to TRBJ2-7, with 13 bases aligning to TRBD2. The V and J ends lost 4 bases and 6 bases, in that order; junction bases with no gene match: 9. The CDR3 totals 16 residues. Per the germline V gene, CDR1 is LGHNA and CDR2 is YNFKEQ. CDR3 coding DNA: TGTGCCAGCAGCCCGGGGGGACTAGCGGGAACTCGCGAGCAGTACTTC. The encoded protein is CASSPGGLAGTREQYF.

The rearrangement uses TRBV9 and TRBJ2-5, with D unclear. Germline V gene data show CDR1 as SGDLS and CDR2 as YYNGEE. The CDR3 is 19 amino acids. V was trimmed by 0 bases and J by 1 base, leaving 22 bases between them. DNA for the CDR3: TGTGCCAGCAGCGTAGTCTTTCCCTGTTACCAGGACCTCCAAGAGACCCAGTACTTC. Protein: CASSVVFPCYQDLQETQYF. Looking up the rest from reference TRBV9 and TRBJ2-5 gives the full variable domain: DSGVTQTPKHLITATGQRVTLRCSPRSGDLSVYWYQQSLDQGLQFLIQYYNGEERAKGNILERFSAQQFPDLHSELNLSSLELGDSALYFCASSVVFPCYQDLQETQYFGPGTRLLVL.

The V and J genes are TRBV6-1 and TRBJ1-2; D is undetermined. V was cut by 2 bases and J by 5 bases, with 9 bases left in between. The CDR3 covers 13 residues. CDR1 is MNHNS, CDR2 SASEGT, per germline. Written as DNA, the CDR3 is TGTGCCAGCAGTGAAAAGGCGGTTTATGGCTACACCTTC. Its translation is CASSEKAVYGYTF.

The chain uses TRBV20-1 and TRBJ1-2; D gene uncertain. Per germline, CDR1 DFQATT and CDR2 SNEGSKA (reference sequence). V lost 4 bases and J 7 bases, leaving 19 bases between the germline ends. The CDR3 contains 14 residues. The CDR3 here is CSATPPGRAGGYTF. The DNA for the CDR3 is TGCAGTGCTACACCGCCCGGGAGGGCGGGTGGCTACACCTTC.

The chain is built from TRBV7-9 and TRBJ2-5; tentatively, D is TRBD2 (6 bases). The length of the CDR3 is 16 residues. CDR1 is SEHNR, CDR2 FQNEAQ, per germline (reference sequence). The V end was cut by 2 bases, the J end by 1 base, with 14 bases between. The DNA for the CDR3 is TGTGCCAGCAGCTTACGGCGCGGGACTTTCCAAGAGACCCAGTACTTC. Residues: CASSLRRGTFQETQYF. The whole variable domain, filled in from reference TRBV7-9 and TRBJ2-5, reads DTGVSQNPRHKITKRGQNVTFRCDPISEHNRLYWYRQTLGQGPEFLTYFQNEAQLEKSRLLSDRFSAERPKGSFSTLEIQRTEQGDSAMYLCASSLRRGTFQETQYFGPGTRLLVL.

The chain joins TRBV28 to TRBJ2-7; D is possibly TRBD2 (5 bases). V was trimmed by 7 bases and J by 0 bases, leaving 16 bases between them. CDR1 is MDHEN, CDR2 SYDVKM, per germline. The CDR3 covers 15 residues. The CDR3 reads CASTAGRSGSYEQYF. CDR3 coding DNA: TGTGCCAGCACCGCGGGTAGGAGCGGCTCCTACGAGCAGTACTTC.

This clonotype was picked up a small number of times. The V and J genes are TRBV20-1 and TRBJ1-4; D call uncertain. Trimming removed 3 bases at V and 4 bases at J, with 12 bases between. Germline-derived CDR1 and CDR2 are DFQATT and SNEGSKA (reference sequence). The CDR3 covers 14 residues. The CDR3 spells CSARLARNNEKLFF. Written as DNA, the CDR3 is TGCAGTGCTAGGTTGGCCAGGAATAATGAAAAACTGTTTTTT.

This clonotype was seen more than once but under ten times. This chain uses TRBV5-1 with TRBJ1-1; D is possibly TRBD1 (5 bases). V was clipped by 4 bases and J by 11 bases, with 18 bases between them. The V gene's germline CDR1 is SGHRS and CDR2 YFSETQ. This CDR3 has 13 residues. Written as DNA, the CDR3 is TGCGCCAGCAGCAACGGGACTCCGGTAAAGGCTTTCTTT. It yields the protein CASSNGTPVKAFF. Supplemented by reference TRBV5-1 and TRBJ1-1, the full variable domain reads KAGVTQTPRYLIKTRGQQVTLSCSPISGHRSVSWYQQTPGQGLQFLFEYFSETQRNKGNFPGRFSGRQFSNSRSEMNVSTLELGDSALYLCASSNGTPVKAFFGQGTRLTVV.

This clonotype was detected only a few times. The chain combines TRBV15 with TRBJ2-7; 12 bases match TRBD2. The CDR3 runs 14 residues. Unmatched junction bases numbered 8, after V lost 8 bases and J lost 6 bases. Germline loops: CDR1 LNHNV, CDR2 YYDKDF (reference sequence). The CDR3 sequence is CATSLAGGISEQYF. The DNA of the CDR3 is TGTGCCACCTCACTAGCGGGAGGAATCTCCGAGCAGTACTTC.

Note on this clonotype: Compared with germline, one end of the junction differs, possibly owing to a read error. The genes are TRBV5-1 and TRBJ2-1; D might be TRBD1 or TRBD2, each matching 5 bases. The CDR3 is 15 amino acids. Germline loops: CDR1 SGHRS, CDR2 YFSETQ. The CDR3 DNA reads as TGCGCCAGCAGCTTAGAGGGGAGCTCCTACGATGAGCAGTTCTTC. Protein sequence: CASSLEGSSYDEQFF. Looking up the rest from reference TRBV5-1 and TRBJ2-1 gives the full variable domain: KAGVTQTPRYLIKTRGQQVTLSCSPISGHRSVSWYQQTPGQGLQFLFEYFSETQRNKGNFPGRFSGRQFSNSRSEMNVSTLELGDSALYLCASSLEGSSYDEQFFGPGTRLTVL.

The V and J genes are TRBV10-3 and TRBJ2-1; perhaps TRBD2 as D (5 bases). Germline CDR1 ENHRY, CDR2 SYGVKD. V lost 7 bases and J lost 10, with 20 bases in between. The CDR3 spans 14 residues. As DNA, the CDR3 is TGTGCCATCAATTGGGAGAGCATCCCCAGCGAGCAGTTCTTC. Residues: CAINWESIPSEQFF.

The chain links TRBV6-1 to TRBJ2-5, with 12 bases matching TRBD2. The CDR3 has 15 amino acids. CDR1 and CDR2 (germline): MNHNS, SASEGT. With V trimmed by 5 bases and J by 7 bases, 8 bases remained unmatched. CDR3: CASSLGLAGWGTQYF. For the CDR3, the DNA is TGTGCCAGCAGTCTTGGACTAGCGGGATGGGGGACCCAGTACTTC.

As for this clonotype: The conserved final phenylalanine or tryptophan is absent from the CDR3, which likely points to a read error. The chain is built from TRBV12-3 or TRBV12-4 and TRBJ2-3; perhaps TRBD1 as D (6 bases). The CDR3 has 16 amino acids. Trimming took off 5 bases at V and 0 bases at J, with 15 bases between the two ends. Here the CDR3 DNA reads TGTGCCAGCAGTACTCTGGGGACACTCAGCACAGATACGCAGTATTCT. The encoded protein is CASSTLGTLSTDTQYS.

CDR3 sequence (DNA): TGCAGCGCACTGACACAGGGGGCAATGGAGACCCAGTACTTC. Protein: CSALTQGAMETQYF. This chain joins TRBV29-1 and TRBJ2-5; 9 bases align to TRBD1. The ends lost 7 bases at V and 5 bases at J; junction bases unmatched: 11. Per germline, CDR1 SQVTM and CDR2 ANQGSEA. The CDR3 consists of 14 residues.